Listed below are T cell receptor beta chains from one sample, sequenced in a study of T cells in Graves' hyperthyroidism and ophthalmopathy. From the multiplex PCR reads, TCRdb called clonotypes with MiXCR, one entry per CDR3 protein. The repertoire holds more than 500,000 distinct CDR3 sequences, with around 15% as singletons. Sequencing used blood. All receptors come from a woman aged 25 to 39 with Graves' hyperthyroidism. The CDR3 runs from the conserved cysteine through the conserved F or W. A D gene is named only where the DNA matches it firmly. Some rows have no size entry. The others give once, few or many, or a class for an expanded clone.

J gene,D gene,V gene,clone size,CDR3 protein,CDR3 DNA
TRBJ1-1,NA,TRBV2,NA,CASSGGLDPEAFF,TGTGCCAGCAGCGGGGGCCTAGACCCTGAAGCTTTCTTT
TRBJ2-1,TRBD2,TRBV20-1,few,CSARIAGVYNEQFF,TGCAGTGCCCGAATAGCGGGAGTCTACAATGAGCAGTTCTTC
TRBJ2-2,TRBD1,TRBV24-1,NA,CATSDPGTANTGELFF,TGTGCCACCAGTGATCCCGGGACAGCGAACACCGGGGAGCTGTTTTTT
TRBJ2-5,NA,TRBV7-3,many,CASSLKGHLIWEYF,TGTGCCAGCAGCTTAAAGGGACACCTTATCTGGGAGTACTTC
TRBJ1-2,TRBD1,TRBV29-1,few,CSGADRGSRGYTF,TGCAGCGGGGCAGACAGGGGATCAAGAGGCTACACCTTC
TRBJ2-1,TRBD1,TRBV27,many,CASAIGTASYNEQFF,TGTGCCAGCGCCATTGGGACAGCTTCCTACAATGAGCAGTTCTTC
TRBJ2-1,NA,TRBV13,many,CASSPTSLVGNEQFF,TGTGCCAGCAGTCCTACTTCGCTGGTGGGGAATGAGCAGTTCTTC
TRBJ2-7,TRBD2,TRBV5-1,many,CASRLGLAGGYEQYF,TGCGCCAGCAGACTGGGACTAGCGGGAGGGTACGAGCAGTACTTC
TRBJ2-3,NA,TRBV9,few,CASSATGTSDTQYF,TGTGCCAGCAGCGCGACAGGAACATCTGATACGCAGTATTTT
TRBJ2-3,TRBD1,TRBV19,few,CASSGRQGATDTQYF,TGTGCCAGTAGTGGGCGACAGGGGGCCACAGATACGCAGTATTTT
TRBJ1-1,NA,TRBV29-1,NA,CSVEGTVDTEAFF,TGCAGCGTTGAAGGGACAGTGGACACTGAAGCTTTCTTT
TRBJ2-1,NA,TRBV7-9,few,CASSLAGFYGVNEQFF,TGTGCCAGCAGCTTAGCAGGTTTTTATGGAGTTAATGAGCAGTTCTTC
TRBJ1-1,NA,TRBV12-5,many,CASGLWSPTVNTEAFF,TGTGCTAGTGGTTTGTGGTCACCGACTGTGAACACTGAAGCTTTCTTT
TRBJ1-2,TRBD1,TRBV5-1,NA,CASSLVGQGAGNYGYTF,TGCGCCAGCAGCTTGGTGGGACAGGGGGCTGGGAACTATGGCTACACCTTC
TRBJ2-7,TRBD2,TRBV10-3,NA,CAIRGQAGALEQYF,TGTGCCATCAGAGGGCAAGCGGGAGCTTTGGAGCAGTACTTC
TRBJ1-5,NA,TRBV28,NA,CASSFGGPQHF,TGTGCCAGCAGTTTCGGGGGGCCCCAGCATTTT
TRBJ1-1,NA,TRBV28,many,CASVPGTPSAEAFF,TGTGCCAGCGTACCCGGGACTCCCTCCGCTGAAGCTTTCTTT
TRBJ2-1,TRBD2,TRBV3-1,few,CASAGANEQFF,TGTGCGTCAGCGGGAGCCAATGAGCAGTTCTTC
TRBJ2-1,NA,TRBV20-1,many,CSARLVNEQFF,TGCAGTGCTAGACTAGTCAATGAGCAGTTCTTC
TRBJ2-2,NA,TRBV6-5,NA,CASSWGLGGELFF,TGTGCCAGCAGTTGGGGACTTGGAGGGGAGCTGTTTTTT
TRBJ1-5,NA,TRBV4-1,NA,CASSQEMIGFDQPQHF,TGCGCCAGCAGCCAAGAAATGATAGGGTTTGATCAGCCCCAGCATTTT
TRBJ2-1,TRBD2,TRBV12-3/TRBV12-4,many,CASSLGGLAGVGGNEQFF,TGTGCCAGCAGTTTAGGGGGACTAGCGGGAGTCGGGGGCAATGAGCAGTTCTTC
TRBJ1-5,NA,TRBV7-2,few,CASSLDGLNQPQHF,TGTGCCAGCAGCTTAGACGGGCTGAATCAGCCCCAGCATTTT
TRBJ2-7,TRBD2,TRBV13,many,CASSVRSGNEQYF,TGTGCCAGCAGCGTCCGTAGCGGGAACGAGCAGTACTTC
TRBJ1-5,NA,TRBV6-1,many,CASSGIGNQPQHF,TGTGCCAGCAGCGGGATAGGCAATCAGCCCCAGCATTTT
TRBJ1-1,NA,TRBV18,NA,CASSMWGNTEAFF,TGTGCCAGCTCTATGTGGGGGAACACTGAAGCTTTCTTT
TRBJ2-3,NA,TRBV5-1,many,CASSLGGGAGTDTQYF,TGCGCCAGCAGCTTGGGAGGTGGAGCAGGCACAGATACGCAGTATTTT
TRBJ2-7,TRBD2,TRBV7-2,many,CASSLDRGQAGGSNEQYF,TGTGCCAGCAGCTTAGATCGGGGTCAGGCGGGAGGCAGTAACGAGCAGTACTTC
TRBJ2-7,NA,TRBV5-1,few,CASSPHQLSYEQYF,TGCGCCAGCAGCCCACACCAGCTCTCCTACGAGCAGTACTTC
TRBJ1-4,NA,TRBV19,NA,CASSQQRRNEKLFF,TGTGCCAGTAGTCAGCAGCGGCGTAATGAAAAACTGTTTTTT
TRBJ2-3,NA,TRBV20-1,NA,CSAPFTGGAGTDTQYF,TGCAGTGCTCCATTTACAGGGGGGGCCGGCACAGATACGCAGTATTTT
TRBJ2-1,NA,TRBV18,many,CASSPLEFNEQFF,TGTGCCAGCTCACCACTTGAGTTCAATGAGCAGTTCTTC
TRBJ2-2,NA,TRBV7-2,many,CASSSRGSQAGELFF,TGTGCCAGCAGCTCCCGGGGTAGTCAAGCCGGGGAGCTGTTTTTT
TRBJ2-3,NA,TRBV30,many,CAWSDDREADTQYF,TGTGCCTGGAGTGACGACAGGGAGGCAGATACGCAGTATTTT
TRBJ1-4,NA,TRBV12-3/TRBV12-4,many,CASSSITTNEKLFF,TGTGCCAGCAGCTCCATAACAACTAATGAAAAACTGTTTTTT
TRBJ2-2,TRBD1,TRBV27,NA,CASRAQGALAGELFF,TGTGCCAGCCGAGCCCAGGGGGCTTTGGCCGGGGAGCTGTTTTTT
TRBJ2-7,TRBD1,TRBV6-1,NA,CASRSTGTGGDEQYF,TGTGCCAGCAGAAGCACCGGGACAGGGGGCGACGAGCAGTACTTC
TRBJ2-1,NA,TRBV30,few,CAWSRGSGPYNEQFF,TGTGCCTGGAGTCGTGGGAGTGGGCCCTACAATGAGCAGTTCTTC
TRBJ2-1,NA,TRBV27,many,CASSALRDNEQFF,TGTGCCAGCAGTGCTCTAAGGGACAATGAGCAGTTCTTC
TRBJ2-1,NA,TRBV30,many,CAWTQGNEQFF,TGTGCCTGGACTCAGGGGAATGAGCAGTTCTTC
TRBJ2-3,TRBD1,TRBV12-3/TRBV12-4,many,CASSSGQGRDTQYF,TGTGCCAGCAGTTCGGGACAGGGTAGGGATACGCAGTATTTT
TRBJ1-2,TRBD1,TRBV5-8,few,CASSFVVRGREFYGYTF,TGTGCCAGCAGCTTTGTCGTCAGGGGGCGCGAATTCTATGGCTACACCTTC
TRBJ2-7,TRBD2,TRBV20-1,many,CSAQGRGLAGSEQYF,TGCAGTGCTCAGGGCAGGGGACTAGCGGGATCCGAGCAGTACTTC
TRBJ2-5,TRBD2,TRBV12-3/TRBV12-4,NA,CASSPPHVAGGPHETQYF,TGTGCCAGCAGCCCGCCCCATGTTGCGGGAGGGCCCCATGAGACCCAGTACTTC
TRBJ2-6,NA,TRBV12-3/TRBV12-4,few,CASSRALPGANVLTF,TGTGCCAGCAGTCGGGCCCTCCCTGGGGCCAACGTCCTGACTTTC
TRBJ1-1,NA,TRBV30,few,CAWSSPLYGRGTEAFF,TGTGCCTGGAGCTCTCCCTTATATGGACGTGGCACTGAAGCTTTCTTT
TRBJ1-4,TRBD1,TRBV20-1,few,CSAGKPGGVGEKLFF,TGCAGTGCTGGAAAGCCAGGGGGTGTCGGTGAAAAACTGTTTTTT
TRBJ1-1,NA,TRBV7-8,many,CASSLGGVAFF,TGTGCCAGCAGCTTAGGAGGGGTCGCTTTCTTT
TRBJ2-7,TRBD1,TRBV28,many,CASRPPRQGRGEQYF,TGTGCCAGCAGACCCCCTAGACAGGGGCGCGGCGAGCAGTACTTC
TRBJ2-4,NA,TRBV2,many,CASSENSNIQYF,TGTGCCAGCAGTGAAAATTCAAACATTCAGTACTTC
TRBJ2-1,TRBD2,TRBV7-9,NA,CASSFKREGNNEQFF,TGTGCCAGCAGCTTTAAACGGGAGGGCAACAATGAGCAGTTCTTC
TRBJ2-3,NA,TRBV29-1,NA,CSVVTAGGPTDTQYF,TGCAGCGTCGTTACGGCCGGGGGCCCCACAGATACGCAGTATTTT
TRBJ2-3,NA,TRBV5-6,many,CASSRSNTDTQYF,TGTGCCAGCAGCCGGTCGAACACAGATACGCAGTATTTT
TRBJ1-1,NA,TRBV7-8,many,CASSLDGTEAFF,TGTGCCAGCAGCTTAGACGGGACTGAAGCTTTCTTT
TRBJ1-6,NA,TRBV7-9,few,CASSLVPGANSPLHF,TGTGCCAGCAGCTTAGTCCCAGGGGCGAATTCACCCCTCCACTTT
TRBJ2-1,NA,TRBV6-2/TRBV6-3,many,CASSYSGGTYNEQFF,TGTGCCAGCAGTTACTCTGGCGGTACCTACAATGAGCAGTTCTTC
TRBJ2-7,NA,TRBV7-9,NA,CASSPQERGYEQYF,TGTGCCAGCAGCCCTCAGGAGAGGGGCTACGAGCAGTACTTC